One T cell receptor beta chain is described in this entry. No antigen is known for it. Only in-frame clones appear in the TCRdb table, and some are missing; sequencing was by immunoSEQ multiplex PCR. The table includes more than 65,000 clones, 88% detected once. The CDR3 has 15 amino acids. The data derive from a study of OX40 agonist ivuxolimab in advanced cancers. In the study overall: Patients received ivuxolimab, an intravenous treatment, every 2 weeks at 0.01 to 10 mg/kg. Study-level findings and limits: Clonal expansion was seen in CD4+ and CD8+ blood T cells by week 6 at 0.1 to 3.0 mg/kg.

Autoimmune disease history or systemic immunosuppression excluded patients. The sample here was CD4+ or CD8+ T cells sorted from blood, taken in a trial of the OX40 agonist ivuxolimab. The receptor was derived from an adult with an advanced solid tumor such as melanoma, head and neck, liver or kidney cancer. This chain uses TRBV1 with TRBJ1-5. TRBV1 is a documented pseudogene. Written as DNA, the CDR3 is TGCACCAGCAGCCCGGCTGGAGGGAGCAATCAGCCCCAGCATTTT. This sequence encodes CTSSPAGGSNQPQHF.